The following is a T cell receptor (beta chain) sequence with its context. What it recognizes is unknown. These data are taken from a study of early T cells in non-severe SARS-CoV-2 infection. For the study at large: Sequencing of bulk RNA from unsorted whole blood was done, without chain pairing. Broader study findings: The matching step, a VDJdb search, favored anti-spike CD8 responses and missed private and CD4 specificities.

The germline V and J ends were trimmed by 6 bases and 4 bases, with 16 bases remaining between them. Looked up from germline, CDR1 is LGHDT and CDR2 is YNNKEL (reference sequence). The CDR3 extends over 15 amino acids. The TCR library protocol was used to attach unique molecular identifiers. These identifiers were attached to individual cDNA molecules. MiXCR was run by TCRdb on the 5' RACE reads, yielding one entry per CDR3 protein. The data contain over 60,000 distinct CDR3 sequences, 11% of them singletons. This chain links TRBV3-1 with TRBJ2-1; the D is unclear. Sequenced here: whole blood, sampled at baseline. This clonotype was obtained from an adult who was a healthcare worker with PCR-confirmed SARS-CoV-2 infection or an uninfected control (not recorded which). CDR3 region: CASRMKPNLYNEQFF. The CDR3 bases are TGTGCCAGCAGGATGAAACCCAACCTATACAATGAGCAGTTCTTC.